This TCR beta chain appears in the sequencing data of a study of cytomegalovirus exposure and HLA in healthy donors. As concerns this clone: Its antigen is currently unknown.

Study-wide points: A few V segments could not be told apart, such as TRBV6-2 and TRBV6-3, and were left out.

Germline V gives CDR1 ENHRY, CDR2 SYGVKD. The V gene lost 7 bases and the J gene lost 6 bases, with 13 bases spanning the gap. CDR3 size: 12 residues. A multiplex PCR was run with 60 Vbeta primers and 13 Jbeta primers. Libraries were prepared by immunoSEQ multiplex PCR; TCRdb keeps only in-frame clonotypes and omits some of them. The profile shows about 62,000 clones, roughly 80% of them singletons. The clonotype originates from a woman in her thirties in good health and CMV-seronegative. The chain has TRBV10-3 and TRBJ2-7; possible D gene TRBD2, 6 bases. The specimen was PBMCs. CDR3 nucleotides: TGTGCCATCAAGACGGGGGATAGCGAGCAGTACTTC. As protein: CAIKTGDSEQYF.